A single sample gave rise to the 12 T cell receptor beta chains below, sequenced in a study of human T cells and chemical hapten exposure. Stated time point: pre-sensitization, week 0. Indicated treatment: therapeutic diphenylcyclopropenone sensitization with weekly scalp DPC. Using its own MiXCR run on the RACE reads, TCRdb lists one record per CDR3 protein. The table includes more than 150,000 distinct CDR3 sequences, nearly 30% detected once. The material sequenced was whole blood, taken in connection with sensitization to the hapten diphenylcyclopropenone (DPC). The source is a young woman with alopecia areata. Some clones in this sample may be carry-over from other donors' samples.

This chain uses TRBV3-1 with TRBJ1-1; D ambiguous. The CDR3 is made up of 14 amino acids. Trimming cost V 2 bases and J 1 base, with 8 bases left between them. CDR1 LGHDT and CDR2 YNNKEL come from the germline V gene (reference sequence). The CDR3 reads CASSQSPGNTEAFF. The DNA of the CDR3 is TGTGCCAGCAGCCAATCCCCAGGGAACACTGAAGCTTTCTTT.

The chain joins TRBV9 to TRBJ2-3, with D unresolved. This CDR3 comprises 16 residues. The germline gives CDR1 SGDLS, CDR2 YYNGEE. V was shortened by 0 bases and J by 0 bases, with 11 bases between the two germline ends. CDR3 nucleotide sequence: TGTGCCAGCAGCGTAGCACAGTCACTTAGCACAGATACGCAGTATTTT. Its translation is CASSVAQSLSTDTQYF.

The gene calls are TRBV20-1 and TRBJ2-1, with TRBD1 matching over 9 bases. V lost 1 base, J lost 9 bases, and 19 bases stayed unmatched. Germline values: CDR1 DFQATT, CDR2 SNEGSKA (reference sequence). There are 18 residues in the CDR3. The CDR3 coding sequence is TGCAGTGCTAGAGGGACAGGGGAAGGGCTACACGAGGTGGGTGAGCAGTTCTTC. It translates to CSARGTGEGLHEVGEQFF.

Only a few counts were recorded for this clonotype. The chain has TRBV20-1 and TRBJ1-2; tentatively, D is TRBD1 (5 bases). Trimming took off 1 base at V and 1 base at J, with 22 bases between the two ends. Looked up from germline, CDR1 is DFQATT and CDR2 is SNEGSKA (reference sequence). This CDR3 contains 18 residues. The CDR3 loop reads CSARGGHAGTGGNYGYTF. The CDR3 coding sequence is TGCAGTGCTAGAGGCGGGCATGCAGGGACGGGCGGTAACTATGGCTACACCTTC.

This clonotype was counted only a few times. The chain employs TRBV29-1 and TRBJ2-7; D remains ambiguous. The CDR3 covers 11 residues. V lost 5 bases, J lost 3 bases, and 8 bases lay in between. The germline V gene has CDR1 SQVTM and CDR2 ANQGSEA. Here the CDR3 reads CSVHLNYEQYF. The DNA of the CDR3 is TGCAGCGTTCACCTAAACTACGAGCAGTACTTC.

The chain has TRBV4-3 and TRBJ2-6, with TRBD1 matching over 11 bases. Germline V gives CDR1 LGHNA, CDR2 YSLEER. J was trimmed by 0 bases and V by 1 base; bases with no gene match: 5. The CDR3 contains 19 residues. The CDR3 reads CASSQGSGTGGSGANVLTF. The CDR3 DNA sequence: TGCGCCAGCAGCCAAGGATCCGGGACAGGGGGCTCTGGGGCCAACGTCCTGACTTTC.

This chain connects TRBV5-1 to TRBJ2-1; 9 bases fit TRBD1. Germline CDR1 is SGHRS and CDR2 is YFSETQ. The CDR3 loop spans 16 amino acids. The V segment lost 0 bases and the J segment 3 bases; nucleotides outside the gene matches: 4. CDR3 nucleotide sequence: TGCGCCAGCAGCTTGGGCGTGACAGGGGGCTACAATGAGCAGTTCTTC. It encodes CASSLGVTGGYNEQFF.

The gene calls are TRBV5-4 and TRBJ2-3, with D unclear. Trimming took off 4 bases at V and 5 bases at J, with 14 bases between the two ends. CDR3 length equals 14 residues. Germline-derived CDR1 and CDR2 are SGHNT and YYREEE (reference sequence). CDR3 in DNA: TGTGCCAGCAGCCGACCTTCGTTAGAAGATACGCAGTATTTT. As protein: CASSRPSLEDTQYF.

The V and J genes are TRBV29-1 and TRBJ2-4, with D perhaps given as TRBD1 or TRBD2 (5 bases each). Looked up from germline, CDR1 is SQVTM and CDR2 is ANQGSEA. V shed 4 bases and J shed 9 bases, with 16 bases lying between them. The CDR3 covers 13 residues. Here the CDR3 DNA reads TGCAGCGTTGGAGACGGGACCGCTGGCATTCAGTACTTC. Translated, it gives CSVGDGTAGIQYF.

This clonotype has just a few counts. The chain recombines TRBV20-1 with TRBJ2-7, with D maybe TRBD2 (6 bases). The CDR3 is 11 amino acids. Trimming pared 0 bases from V and 12 bases from J, leaving 12 bases between. Germline assignment: CDR1 DFQATT and CDR2 SNEGSKA (reference sequence). The CDR3 bases are TGCAGTGCTAGAGATCCCCCGGGAGCGTACTTC. Its protein product is CSARDPPGAYF.

CDR3 nucleotides: TGCAGTGCCACGGACAGGACCGCCGGGGAGCTGTTTTTT. Protein product: CSATDRTAGELFF. The chain links TRBV20-1 to TRBJ2-2, with TRBD1 matching over 7 bases. This CDR3 contains 13 residues. The V segment lost 6 bases and the J segment 6 bases; nucleotides outside the gene matches: 7. Looked up from germline, CDR1 is DFQATT and CDR2 is SNEGSKA (reference sequence).

V is TRBV4-3 and J is TRBJ2-7; TRBD1 matches 8 bases. The CDR3 extends over 15 amino acids. The germline gives CDR1 LGHNA, CDR2 YSLEER. J was trimmed by 2 bases and V by 5 bases; bases with no gene match: 8. Here the CDR3 DNA reads TGCGCCAGCAGCTACGACAGGGGAATCCCCTACGAGCAGTACTTC. It translates to CASSYDRGIPYEQYF.